The TCR beta chain under discussion was sequenced for a study of preoperative IRX-2 immunotherapy in early breast cancer. This CDR3 is built from 14 residues. V was clipped by 0 bases and J by 14 bases; unmatched bases: 7. Germline values: CDR1 KGHSH, CDR2 LQKENI. Specified treatment: preoperative locoregional IRX-2 cytokine immunotherapy. Preoperative locoregional IRX-2 cytokine immunotherapy was tested in the phase Ib source study. The data were produced by immunoSEQ multiplex PCR, yet TCRdb's version contains in-frame clones alone and is incomplete. This table has roughly 25,000 clones, 65% to 85% appearing once.

The specimen comprised lymph node tissue, sampled before IRX-2 immunotherapy. This rearrangement joins TRBV18 to TRBJ1-6; TRBD1 agrees at 7 bases. The receptor comes from a human donor with breast cancer. The CDR3 region has the DNA TGTGCCAGCTCACCACCGGACAGGCCCCTAACCCTCCACTTT. As protein: CASSPPDRPLTLHF. Supplemented by reference TRBV18 and TRBJ1-6, the full variable domain reads NAGVMQNPRHLVRRRGQEARLRCSPMKGHSHVYWYRQLPEEGLKFMVYLQKENIIDESGMPKERFSAEFPKEGPSILRIQQVVRGDSAAYFCASSPPDRPLTLHFGNGTRLTVT.